This TCR beta chain was documented in a study of CD4+ T cells in melanoma. TCRdb's table, derived via immunoSEQ multiplex PCR, lists solely in-frame clones and lacks some. The table lists roughly 12,000 clones, roughly two thirds of them singletons. By proportion, this clone is medium-sized. Its antigen is not known. Trimming removed 3 bases at V and 4 bases at J, with 18 bases between. CDR1 is SGHAT and CDR2 is FQNNGV in the germline V gene. This CDR3 has 16 amino acids. Study-level findings and limits: In melanoma, neoantigen-specific CD4+ T cells reportedly differed in differentiation state.

This chain uses TRBV11-2 with TRBJ1-1; D remains unclear. The receptor's source is a human donor with melanoma. The sample was cells from a culture (not recorded whether cultured in vitro). CDR3 nucleotides: TGTGCCAGCAGCTTTCGGTCGGGAAGAGGTGGCACTGAAGCTTTCTTT. Translation gives CASSFRSGRGGTEAFF.